These 21 T cell receptor beta chains share one sample of origin, sequenced in a study of beta chain features in type 1 diabetes. General study findings and limits: Type 1 diabetes patients had moderately but significantly shorter TCRB CDR3s in all four CD4+ subsets.

These receptors lack a known antigen. TCRB transcripts that were expressed got sequenced, as all of the isolated RNA had been reverse transcribed. Sequencing was performed with immunoSEQ multiplex PCR; in TCRdb, only in-frame clones are kept and a portion is missing. This repertoire shows approximately 120,000 clones, around 15% found once; its top ten account for 2% to 3%. Sequenced sample: central memory CD4+ T cells from blood. All receptors come from a man aged 18 to 30 with type 1 diabetes.

The chain recombines TRBV7-9 with TRBJ2-3, with a weak D call TRBD1 (5 bases). This CDR3 comprises 16 residues. V lost 3 bases and J 2 bases, leaving 15 bases between the germline ends. The germline V gene encodes CDR1 SEHNR and CDR2 FQNEAQ (reference sequence). CDR3 residues: CASSLMGRRFTDTQYF. In nucleotides, the CDR3 is TGTGCCAGCAGCTTGATGGGGCGTCGGTTCACAGATACGCAGTATTTT.

About this clone itself: Other DNA sequences in the sample encode the same CDR3. V usage is TRBV4-3 and J usage is TRBJ1-2; no clear D gene. Per germline, CDR1 LGHNA and CDR2 YSLEER. V was pared by 0 bases and J by 3 bases, with 5 bases between. The CDR3 consists of 13 residues. The CDR3 loop reads CASSQDRDYGYTF. In DNA, the CDR3 is TGCGCCAGCAGCCAAGACAGAGACTATGGCTACACCTTC.

This rearrangement joins TRBV9 to TRBJ2-5; D possibly corresponds to TRBD1 (6 bases). Trimming stripped 0 bases from V and 4 bases from J, with 13 bases between. CDR1 is SGDLS, CDR2 YYNGEE, per germline. CDR3 length: 15 residues. CDR3 in amino acids: CASSVAGEWGETQYF. DNA for the CDR3: TGTGCCAGCAGCGTAGCAGGGGAGTGGGGAGAGACCCAGTACTTC.

J is TRBJ2-7 and V is TRBV18; D is unclear. The germline CDR1 and CDR2 sequences are KGHSH and LQKENI. This CDR3 has 11 residues. V shed 6 bases and J shed 7 bases, with 10 bases lying between them. CDR3 DNA: TGTGCCAGCTCCGAGTCACGGGAGCAGTACTTC. Protein sequence: CASSESREQYF.

This clone has a handful of counts. The chain recombines TRBV7-9 with TRBJ1-1; weak D call: TRBD1 (6 bases). The CDR3 sequence is 13 residues long. The V gene lost 5 bases and the J gene lost 5 bases, with 12 bases spanning the gap. The germline V gene encodes CDR1 SEHNR and CDR2 FQNEAQ (reference sequence). CDR3 DNA: TGTGCCAGCAGCCCACAGGGTGGGACTGAAGCTTTCTTT. This codes for CASSPQGGTEAFF.

Of note for this clone: At the DNA level, this CDR3 is encoded by other sequences in the same sample as well. This sequence joins TRBV5-1 and TRBJ1-1; D call uncertain. The CDR3 extends over 12 amino acids. V was clipped by 2 bases and J by 3 bases, with 5 bases between them. From germline, CDR1 is SGHRS and CDR2 YFSETQ. The DNA of the CDR3 is TGCGCCAGCAGCTTACCGGACACTGAAGCTTTCTTT. As protein: CASSLPDTEAFF. Full variable domain (outside the CDR3, taken from reference TRBV5-1 and TRBJ1-1): KAGVTQTPRYLIKTRGQQVTLSCSPISGHRSVSWYQQTPGQGLQFLFEYFSETQRNKGNFPGRFSGRQFSNSRSEMNVSTLELGDSALYLCASSLPDTEAFFGQGTRLTVV.

This clone was recorded at least ten times. V is TRBV11-2 and J is TRBJ2-7; the D gene could be TRBD1 or TRBD2 (6 bases each). The length of the CDR3 is 14 residues. In germline, CDR1 is SGHAT, CDR2 FQNNGV. The V and J ends lost 6 bases and 2 bases respectively, with 14 bases between them. The CDR3 loop is CASRRGAGTYEQYF. CDR3 nucleotides: TGTGCCAGCAGAAGGGGGGCAGGAACCTACGAGCAGTACTTC.

The J gene is TRBJ2-5, the V gene TRBV5-4, with D unclear. The CDR3 covers 14 residues. Germline-derived CDR1 and CDR2 are SGHNT and YYREEE (reference sequence). With 0 bases removed from V and 0 bases from J, the gap between germline ends came to 6 bases. This chain's CDR3 is CASSLGTNQETQYF. CDR3 DNA: TGTGCCAGCAGCTTGGGGACGAACCAAGAGACCCAGTACTTC.

The chain combines TRBV6-5 with TRBJ2-5; 10 bases line up with TRBD2. The CDR3 is 15 amino acids. V shed 6 bases and J 3 bases; nucleotides not matched to a gene: 7. The germline gives CDR1 MNHEY, CDR2 SVGAGI. The CDR3 sequence: CASRASGRVKETQYF. In DNA form, the CDR3 reads TGTGCCAGCAGGGCTAGCGGGAGAGTCAAAGAGACCCAGTACTTC.

This clone was counted a few times. The chain carries TRBV9 and TRBJ2-5, with 7 bases fitting TRBD1. Germline V gives CDR1 SGDLS, CDR2 YYNGEE. The CDR3 is 15 residues long. J was trimmed by 5 bases and V by 2 bases; bases with no gene match: 9. The CDR3 bases are TGTGCCAGCAGCGTGGGAACAACAGGGGTCGAGACCCAGTACTTC. The encoded protein is CASSVGTTGVETQYF.

This clone was observed many times. This CDR3 is also generated by other DNA sequences in the sample. V usage is TRBV5-4 and J usage is TRBJ2-3; 10 bases align to TRBD1. CDR3 length: 14 residues. Per the germline V gene, CDR1 is SGHNT and CDR2 is YYREEE (reference sequence). The J segment lost 3 bases and the V segment lost 4 bases, leaving 2 bases of the junction unmatched. The CDR3 DNA is TGTGCCAGCAGCCGACAGGGGGCAACAGATACGCAGTATTTT. Residues: CASSRQGATDTQYF.

The sample holds a few counts of this clone. This chain links TRBV19 with TRBJ1-5; D possibly corresponds to TRBD1 (6 bases). The germline gives CDR1 LNHDA, CDR2 SQIVND (reference sequence). The CDR3 loop spans 13 amino acids. Trimming shortened V by 4 bases and J by 6 bases, and 10 bases separated the two germline ends. CDR3 protein: CASSKDRGQPQHF. In DNA form, the CDR3 reads TGTGCCAGTAGTAAGGACAGAGGTCAGCCCCAGCATTTT.

This clone was counted many times. The DNA of the CDR3 is TGCGCCAGCAGCCAAGATCAGGGGTATGCTGGGGCCAACGTCCTGACTTTC. It yields the protein CASSQDQGYAGANVLTF. The chain has TRBV4-3 and TRBJ2-6; possibly TRBD1 for D (6 bases). The germline CDR1 and CDR2 sequences are LGHNA and YSLEER. Trimming cost V 0 bases and J 2 bases, with 11 bases left between them. CDR3 size: 17 residues.

This chain links TRBV7-9 with TRBJ2-7, with D hard to call. This CDR3 has 13 residues. Looked up from germline, CDR1 is SEHNR and CDR2 is FQNEAQ (reference sequence). Trimming removed 4 bases from V and 5 bases from J, with 12 bases in between. The CDR3 DNA reads as TGTGCCAGCAGCTGGGTCGAAGGGAACGAGCAGTACTTC. Its protein is CASSWVEGNEQYF.

The chain combines TRBV7-9 with TRBJ1-5; D uncertain. The V gene's germline CDR1 is SEHNR and CDR2 FQNEAQ (reference sequence). Trimming removed 1 base at V and 3 bases at J, with 16 bases between. This CDR3 comprises 17 residues. CDR3 in DNA: TGTGCCAGCAGCTTAGGGGTATCCGGGTCCCCCAATCAGCCCCAGCATTTT. This gives the protein CASSLGVSGSPNQPQHF. The full variable domain, with the rest looked up from reference TRBV7-9 and TRBJ1-5, is DTGVSQNPRHKITKRGQNVTFRCDPISEHNRLYWYRQTLGQGPEFLTYFQNEAQLEKSRLLSDRFSAERPKGSFSTLEIQRTEQGDSAMYLCASSLGVSGSPNQPQHFGDGTRLSIL.

The V and J genes are TRBV5-4 and TRBJ1-2, with no clear D. CDR3 size: 13 residues. In germline, CDR1 is SGHNT, CDR2 YYREEE (reference sequence). V lost 0 bases and J lost 2, with 5 bases in between. The CDR3 nucleotides read TGTGCCAGCAGCTTGGGCGGCAACTATGGCTACACCTTC. Translation: CASSLGGNYGYTF.

In its sample, this clone ranks as medium-sized (0.01 to 0.1%). The genes are TRBV29-1 and TRBJ2-3; 8 bases map to TRBD1. V lost 7 bases, J lost 6 bases, and 9 bases stayed unmatched. The CDR3 totals 13 residues. Germline CDR1 reads SQVTM; CDR2 reads ANQGSEA. Written as DNA, the CDR3 is TGCAGCGGGGACAGGCCCGAGAGCGATACGCAGTATTTT. Protein product: CSGDRPESDTQYF.

This rearrangement joins TRBV4-2 to TRBJ2-1; 13 positions match TRBD2. Germline V gives CDR1 LGHNA, CDR2 YNFKEQ. This CDR3 comprises 19 residues. Germline trimming cut 4 bases from V and 4 bases from J; bases unmatched to any gene: 13. This chain's CDR3 is CASSPGQRLAGGPYNEQFF. CDR3 nucleotides: TGTGCCAGCAGCCCGGGACAAAGACTAGCGGGAGGCCCGTACAATGAGCAGTTCTTC.

The chain has TRBV4-2 and TRBJ2-3, with 8 bases lining up with TRBD2. The CDR3 has 15 residues. The germline gives CDR1 LGHNA, CDR2 YNFKEQ. With 1 base clipped from V and 3 bases from J, the junction kept 3 bases outside the gene matches. CDR3 protein: CASSQAGGATDTQYF. The CDR3 DNA sequence: TGTGCCAGCAGCCAAGCCGGGGGGGCTACAGATACGCAGTATTTT.

This clone was observed at least ten times. The chain employs TRBV30 and TRBJ2-5; D call uncertain. The V gene lost 2 bases and the J gene lost 5 bases, with 24 bases spanning the gap. The CDR3 contains 17 residues. Germline V gene sequence: CDR1 GTSNPN, CDR2 SVGIG (reference sequence). The CDR3 loop is CAWSPPGPLLSGETQYF. The DNA for the CDR3 is TGTGCCTGGAGTCCGCCCGGACCGCTCCTCTCCGGGGAGACCCAGTACTTC.

This clone appeared many times. V gene TRBV7-2 combines with J gene TRBJ2-3; the D is unclear. This CDR3 contains 14 residues. Germline CDR1 reads SGHTA; CDR2 reads FQGNSA. Trimming stripped 4 bases from V and 6 bases from J, with 14 bases between. CDR3 residues: CASSWGGASDTQYF. The CDR3 bases are TGTGCCAGCAGCTGGGGTGGAGCATCGGATACGCAGTATTTT.